The 8 T cell receptor beta chains reported below all come from one sample, sequenced in a study of cytomegalovirus exposure and HLA in healthy donors. Researchers ran the PCR with 60 Vbeta and 13 Jbeta primers. Using immunoSEQ multiplex PCR, the repertoire was profiled, and TCRdb retains in-frame clones only, with some absent. Among 81,000 or so clones, over 70% were seen once, and the ten largest hold under 3%. The sequencing input was PBMCs. These receptors all stem from a middle-aged man in good health and CMV-seropositive.

With respect to this clone: The junction departs from germline at one end; a sequencing error may be responsible. The genes are TRBV4-2 and TRBJ2-6; TRBD1 might be the D (6 bases). Germline assignment: CDR1 LGHNA and CDR2 YNFKEQ. CDR3 length: 19 amino acids. CDR3 sequence: CASSQTGLAGLSGANGLTF. CDR3 sequence (DNA): TGTGCCAGCAGCCAAACAGGGCTCGCGGGTCTATCTGGGGCCAACGGCCTGACTTTC.

The chain uses TRBV7-3 and TRBJ1-2; no definite D call. Germline V gives CDR1 SGHTA, CDR2 FQGTGA. The V gene lost 4 bases and the J gene lost 7 bases, with 10 bases spanning the gap. CDR3 size: 12 residues. Here the CDR3 DNA reads TGTGCCAGCAGCTCAGCGGACGGTGGCTACACCTTC. It encodes CASSSADGGYTF.

The table lists this clone with a count of one. This chain uses TRBV27 with TRBJ1-6; D gene ambiguous. Deletions cut 1 base from V and 3 bases from J, with 7 bases between. The CDR3 covers 15 residues. Germline V lookup: CDR1 MNHEY, CDR2 SMNVEV (reference sequence). The CDR3 loop is CASSLWAIYNSPLHF. In DNA, the CDR3 is TGTGCCAGCAGTTTATGGGCCATCTATAATTCACCCCTCCACTTT.

The V gene is TRBV11-3, the J gene TRBJ2-7; TRBD2 might be the D (5 bases). Trimming pared 3 bases from V and 5 bases from J, leaving 14 bases between. From germline, CDR1 is SGHNT and CDR2 YENEEA. The CDR3 extends over 14 amino acids. The CDR3 here is CASSFEGDRDEQYF. The CDR3 region has the DNA TGTGCCAGCAGCTTTGAGGGAGACCGGGACGAGCAGTACTTC.

The chain recombines TRBV13 with TRBJ2-2; 7 bases are a match to TRBD2. V was clipped by 8 bases and J by 2 bases; unmatched bases: 5. Germline CDR1 reads PRHDT; CDR2 reads FYEKMQ (reference sequence). This CDR3 spans 14 amino acids. CDR3 residues: CASQAGRNTGELFF. CDR3 DNA sequence: TGTGCCAGCCAAGCGGGAAGAAACACCGGGGAGCTGTTTTTT.

This chain links TRBV2 with TRBJ1-1, with D hard to call. The CDR3 contains 14 residues. Germline loops: CDR1 SNHLY, CDR2 FYNNEI. The germline V and J ends were trimmed by 3 bases and 2 bases, with 10 bases remaining between them. CDR3 residues: CASSDQRGNTEAFF. CDR3 coding DNA: TGTGCCAGCAGTGACCAAAGAGGAAACACTGAAGCTTTCTTT.

A word on this clone: One junction end disagrees with the germline gene, perhaps due to a read error. The V gene is TRBV5-8, the J gene TRBJ2-6, with 7 bases lining up with TRBD1. CDR1 is SGHTS, CDR2 YDEGEE, per germline. The CDR3 has 17 amino acids. The CDR3 here is CASSLALTGAGANGLTF. The CDR3, as DNA: TGTGCCAGCAGCTTGGCCCTAACAGGGGCTGGGGCCAACGGCCTGACTTTC.

The V call is TRBV4-1, the J call TRBJ2-6, with a possible D match to TRBD2 (5 bases). Per the germline V gene, CDR1 is MGHRA and CDR2 is YSYEKL. Trimming removed 3 bases from V and 4 bases from J, with 19 bases in between. The CDR3 covers 18 residues. The CDR3 here is CASSQAGPPPSGANVLTF. The CDR3 DNA follows: TGCGCCAGCAGCCAGGCGGGCCCACCCCCCTCCGGGGCCAACGTCCTGACTTTC.